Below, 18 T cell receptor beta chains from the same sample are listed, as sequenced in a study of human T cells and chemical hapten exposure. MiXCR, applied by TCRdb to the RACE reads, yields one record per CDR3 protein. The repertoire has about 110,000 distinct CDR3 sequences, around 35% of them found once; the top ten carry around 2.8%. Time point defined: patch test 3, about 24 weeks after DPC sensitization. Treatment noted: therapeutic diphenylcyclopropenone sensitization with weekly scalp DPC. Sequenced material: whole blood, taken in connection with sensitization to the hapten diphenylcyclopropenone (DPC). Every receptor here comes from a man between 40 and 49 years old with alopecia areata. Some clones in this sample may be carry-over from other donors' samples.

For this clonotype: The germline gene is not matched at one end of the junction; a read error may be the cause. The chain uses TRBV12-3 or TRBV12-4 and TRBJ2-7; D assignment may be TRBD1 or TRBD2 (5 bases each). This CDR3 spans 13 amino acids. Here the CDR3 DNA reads TGTGCCAGCAGTAGCGCGATCGGGACGCCCATCAGCTTC. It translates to CASSSAIGTPISF.

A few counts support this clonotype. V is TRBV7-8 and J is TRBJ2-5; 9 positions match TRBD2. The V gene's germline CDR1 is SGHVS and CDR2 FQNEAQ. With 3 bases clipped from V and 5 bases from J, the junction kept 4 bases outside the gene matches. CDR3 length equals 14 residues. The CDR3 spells CASSFSGGGETQYF. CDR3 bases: TGTGCCAGCAGCTTTAGCGGGGGCGGGGAGACCCAGTACTTC.

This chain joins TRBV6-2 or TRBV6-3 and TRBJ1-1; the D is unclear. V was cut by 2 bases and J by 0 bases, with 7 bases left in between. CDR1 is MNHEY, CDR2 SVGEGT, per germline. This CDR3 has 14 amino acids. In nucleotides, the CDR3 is TGTGCCAGCAGTTACGGGGTTATGAACACTGAAGCTTTCTTT. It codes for CASSYGVMNTEAFF.

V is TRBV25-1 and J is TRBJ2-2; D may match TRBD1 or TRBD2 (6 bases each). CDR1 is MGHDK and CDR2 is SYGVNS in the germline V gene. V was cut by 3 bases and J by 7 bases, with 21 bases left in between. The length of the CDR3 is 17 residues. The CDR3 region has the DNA TGTGCCAGCAGTGAGGCAAAAGGAGGGACAAGAGGCGGGGAGCTGTTTTTT. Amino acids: CASSEAKGGTRGGELFF.

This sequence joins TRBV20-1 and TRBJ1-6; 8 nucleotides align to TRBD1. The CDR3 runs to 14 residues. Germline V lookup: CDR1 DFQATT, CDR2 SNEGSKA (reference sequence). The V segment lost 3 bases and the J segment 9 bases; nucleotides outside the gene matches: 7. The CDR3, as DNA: TGCAGTGCTAGTACCGGACAGGGAGGTTCACCCCTCCACTTT. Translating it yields CSASTGQGGSPLHF.

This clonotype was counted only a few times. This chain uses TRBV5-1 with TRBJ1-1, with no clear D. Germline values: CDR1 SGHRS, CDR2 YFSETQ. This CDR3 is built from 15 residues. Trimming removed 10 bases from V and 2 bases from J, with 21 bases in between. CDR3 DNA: TGCGCCTCTAACGGTGAGGGTCAGACAAACACTGAAGCTTTCTTT. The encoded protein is CASNGEGQTNTEAFF.

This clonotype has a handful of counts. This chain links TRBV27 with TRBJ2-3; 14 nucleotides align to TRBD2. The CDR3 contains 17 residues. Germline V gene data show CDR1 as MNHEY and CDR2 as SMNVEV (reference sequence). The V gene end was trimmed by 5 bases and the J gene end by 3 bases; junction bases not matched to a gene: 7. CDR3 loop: CASSVLTSGRATDTQYF. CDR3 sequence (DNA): TGTGCCAGCAGTGTCTTGACTAGCGGGAGGGCGACAGATACGCAGTATTTT.

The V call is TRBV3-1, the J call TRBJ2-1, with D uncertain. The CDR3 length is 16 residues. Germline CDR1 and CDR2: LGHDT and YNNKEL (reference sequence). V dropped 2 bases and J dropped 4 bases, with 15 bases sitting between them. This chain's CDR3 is CASSQSPLSPYNEQFF. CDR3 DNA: TGTGCCAGCAGCCAATCCCCCCTAAGTCCTTACAATGAGCAGTTCTTC.

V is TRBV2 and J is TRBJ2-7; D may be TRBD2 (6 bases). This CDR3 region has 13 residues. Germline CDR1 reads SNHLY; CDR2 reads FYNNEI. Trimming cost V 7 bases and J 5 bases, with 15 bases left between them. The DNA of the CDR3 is TGTGCCAGCAAACCTGGAGGGGTTGACGAGCAGTACTTC. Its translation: CASKPGGVDEQYF.

CDR3 amino acids: CASSLVGSGTEAFF. The CDR3 nucleotides are TGTGCCAGCAGCTTGGTGGGGAGCGGAACTGAAGCTTTCTTT. The chain links TRBV5-5 to TRBJ1-1; D remains ambiguous. CDR1 SGHKS and CDR2 YYEKEE come from the germline V gene (reference sequence). Deletions cut 0 bases from V and 5 bases from J, with 11 bases between. CDR3 length equals 14 residues.

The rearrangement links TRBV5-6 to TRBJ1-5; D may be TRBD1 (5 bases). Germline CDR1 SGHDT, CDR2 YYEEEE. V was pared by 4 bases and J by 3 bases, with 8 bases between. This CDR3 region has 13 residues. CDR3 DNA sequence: TGTGCCAGCAGCGACAGCCCCAATCAGCCCCAGCATTTT. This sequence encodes CASSDSPNQPQHF. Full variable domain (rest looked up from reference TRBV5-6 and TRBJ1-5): DAGVTQSPTHLIKTRGQQVTLRCSPKSGHDTVSWYQQALGQGPQFIFQYYEEEERQRGNFPDRFSGHQFPNYSSELNVNALLLGDSALYLCASSDSPNQPQHFGDGTRLSIL.

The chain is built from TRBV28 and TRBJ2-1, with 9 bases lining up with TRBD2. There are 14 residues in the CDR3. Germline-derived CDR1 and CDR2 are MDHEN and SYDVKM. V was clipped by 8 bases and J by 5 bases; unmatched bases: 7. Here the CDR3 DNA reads TGTGCCAGCCACGCGGGACTAGCCAACAATGAGCAGTTCTTC. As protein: CASHAGLANNEQFF.

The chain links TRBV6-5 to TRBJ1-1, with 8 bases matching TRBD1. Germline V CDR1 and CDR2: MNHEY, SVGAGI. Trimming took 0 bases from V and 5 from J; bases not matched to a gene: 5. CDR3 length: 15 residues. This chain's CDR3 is CASSYSFRGLTEAFF. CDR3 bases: TGTGCCAGCAGTTACTCGTTCAGGGGGCTTACTGAAGCTTTCTTT.

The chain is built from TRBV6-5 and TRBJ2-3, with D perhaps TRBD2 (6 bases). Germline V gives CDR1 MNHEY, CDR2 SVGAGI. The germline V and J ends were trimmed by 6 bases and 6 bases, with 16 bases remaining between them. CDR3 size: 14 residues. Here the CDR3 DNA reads TGTGCCAGCAGGCTAGCCGGAGGGTCCGATACGCAGTATTTT. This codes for CASRLAGGSDTQYF.

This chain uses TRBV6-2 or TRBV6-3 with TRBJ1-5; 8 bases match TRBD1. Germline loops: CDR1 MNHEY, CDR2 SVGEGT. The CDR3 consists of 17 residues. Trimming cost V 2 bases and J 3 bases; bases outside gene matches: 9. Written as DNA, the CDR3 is TGTGCCAGCAGTTACCACGCCGGGACAGGCTACAATCAGCCCCAGCATTTT. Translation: CASSYHAGTGYNQPQHF.

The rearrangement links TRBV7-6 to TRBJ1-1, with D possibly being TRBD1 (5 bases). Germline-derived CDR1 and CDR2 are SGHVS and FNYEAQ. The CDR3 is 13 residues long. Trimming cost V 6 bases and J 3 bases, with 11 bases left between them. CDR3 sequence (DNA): TGTGCCAGCAGTCGTATGGGGGACACTGAAGCTTTCTTT. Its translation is CASSRMGDTEAFF. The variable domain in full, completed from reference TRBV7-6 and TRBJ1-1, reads GAGVSQSPRYKVTKRGQDVALRCDPISGHVSLYWYRQALGQGPEFLTYFNYEAQQDKSGLPNDRFSAERPEGSISTLTIQRTEQRDSAMYRCASSRMGDTEAFFGQGTRLTVV.

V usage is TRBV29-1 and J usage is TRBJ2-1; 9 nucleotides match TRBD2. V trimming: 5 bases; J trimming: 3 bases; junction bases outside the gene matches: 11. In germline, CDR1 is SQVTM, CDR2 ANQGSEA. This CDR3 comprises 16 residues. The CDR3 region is CSVPGAIAGVYNEQFF. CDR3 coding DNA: TGCAGCGTTCCCGGGGCCATAGCGGGAGTCTACAATGAGCAGTTCTTC.

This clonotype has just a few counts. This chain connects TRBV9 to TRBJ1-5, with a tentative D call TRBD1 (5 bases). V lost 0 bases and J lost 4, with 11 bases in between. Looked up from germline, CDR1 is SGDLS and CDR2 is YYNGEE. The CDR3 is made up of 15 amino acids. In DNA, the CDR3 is TGTGCCAGCAGCGTAGTGTCGGGGGTAAATCAGCCCCAGCATTTT. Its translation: CASSVVSGVNQPQHF.